The subject of this entry is one T cell receptor (beta chain). Its target is unknown. The entry originates in a study of cytomegalovirus exposure and HLA in healthy donors. Study as a whole: Of the donors genotyped, some 400 in all, about 80% fell in the Caucasian-associated ancestry cluster. Study-wide findings and caveats: As a later analysis revealed, most CMV-associated TCR beta chains appeared HLA-restricted. The study labeled fewer than 200 TCR beta chains cytomegalovirus-associated. TCR association rates varied by HLA locus in a later analysis, with DRB1 highest and HLA-C lowest.

It was with 60 Vbeta and 13 Jbeta primers that the PCR ran. Sequenced by immunoSEQ multiplex PCR; TCRdb stores in-frame clones only, minus some. The sample records 150,000 to 180,000 clones, approximately 80% being singletons. The CDR3 is made up of 13 amino acids. The ends were cut back, 2 bases at V and 1 base at J, with 5 bases in the middle. Germline loops: CDR1 SGHDT, CDR2 YYEEEE. The sequenced sample was PBMCs. V usage is TRBV5-6 and J usage is TRBJ2-3; D is undetermined. The receptor was isolated from a woman between 35 and 50 years old in good health and CMV-seropositive. The CDR3 bases are TGTGCCAGCAGCTTCCCAGGCACAGATACGCAGTATTTT. This gives the protein CASSFPGTDTQYF.